These 9 T cell receptor beta chains were all obtained from the same sample, sequenced in a study of human T cells and chemical hapten exposure. Using its own MiXCR run on the RACE reads, TCRdb lists one record per CDR3 protein. The table shows about 360,000 distinct CDR3 sequences, with under 9% occurring only once. Time point meaning: patch test 1, 2 weeks after DPC sensitization. Treatment defined: therapeutic diphenylcyclopropenone sensitization with weekly scalp DPC. The source was whole blood, collected in connection with sensitization to the hapten diphenylcyclopropenone (DPC). These receptors were collected from a woman between 18 and 30 years old with alopecia areata. Some clones in this sample may be carry-over from other donors' samples.

About this clonotype itself: A read error may be the cause here, since a much bigger clone is one base away. The genes are TRBV19 and TRBJ1-2, with TRBD1 identical over 7 bases. Germline V gives CDR1 LNHDA, CDR2 SQIVND (reference sequence). V lost 3 bases to trimming and J lost 6 bases; unmatched junction nucleotides: 13. The CDR3 has 16 amino acids. In nucleotides, the CDR3 is TGTGCCAGTAGTATCCTCCCCACCGGGACAGCAGATGGCTACACCTTC. The encoded protein is CASSILPTGTADGYTF.

This clonotype was observed many times. The chain carries TRBV2 and TRBJ1-3; D may be TRBD1 (5 bases). The germline V gene encodes CDR1 SNHLY and CDR2 FYNNEI. Trimming took off 8 bases at V and 1 base at J, with 6 bases between the two ends. This CDR3 region has 12 residues. The CDR3 loop reads CASGGSGNTIYF. The CDR3 DNA sequence: TGTGCCAGCGGGGGATCTGGAAACACCATATATTTT.

This clonotype was detected only a few times. V and J are TRBV10-3 and TRBJ2-3; a possible D gene is TRBD1 (7 bases). The CDR3 length is 12 residues. CDR1 and CDR2 from the germline V gene are ENHRY and SYGVKD. Trimming took 11 bases from V and 5 from J, leaving 14 bases between them. CDR3 DNA sequence: TGTGCCGGAGGGGGCGAGCGAGATACGCAGTATTTT. Translated: CAGGGERDTQYF.

J is TRBJ2-7 and V is TRBV6-5; 8 nucleotides line up with TRBD1. The germline V gene has CDR1 MNHEY and CDR2 SVGAGI. The V and J ends lost 2 bases and 1 base, in that order; junction bases with no gene match: 10. The CDR3 runs to 17 residues. The CDR3 here is CASSYASGTGESYEQYF. For the CDR3, the DNA is TGTGCCAGCAGTTACGCATCCGGGACAGGAGAATCCTACGAGCAGTACTTC.

The V call is TRBV6-2 or TRBV6-3, the J call TRBJ1-5, with a weak D call TRBD1 (5 bases). V lost 7 bases and J lost 1, with 11 bases in between. Germline V gene sequence: CDR1 MNHEY, CDR2 SVGEGT. The CDR3 spans 14 residues. CDR3 sequence: CASMAGHSNQPQHF. The CDR3 region has the DNA TGTGCCAGCATGGCAGGGCACAGCAATCAGCCCCAGCATTTT.

This clonotype has more than one count but fewer than ten. V and J are TRBV6-5 and TRBJ1-6; D ambiguous. Germline lookup yields CDR1 MNHEY and CDR2 SVGAGI. This CDR3 has 13 residues. The ends were cut back, 9 bases at V and 10 bases at J, with 16 bases in the middle. The CDR3 DNA is TGTGCCAGTGTTCGTGAGGCAGGATCACCCCTCCACTTT. Translating gives CASVREAGSPLHF.

This clonotype was counted ten times or more. The chain recombines TRBV6-1 with TRBJ1-5, with D tentatively TRBD1 (6 bases). Between the trimmed V and J ends, which lost 6 bases and 4 bases, there was a span of 16 bases. The CDR3 is 15 residues long. The V gene's germline CDR1 is MNHNS and CDR2 SASEGT. CDR3 coding DNA: TGTGCCAGCAGCGAATTTGACAGGAGTAATCAGCCCCAGCATTTT. This codes for CASSEFDRSNQPQHF.

CDR3 nucleotide sequence: TGTGCCAGCAGCCAACGGGACAGCCAAGAGACCCAGTACTTC. Translation: CASSQRDSQETQYF. The rearrangement links TRBV5-4 to TRBJ2-5, with 7 bases that match TRBD1. Germline V gene sequence: CDR1 SGHNT, CDR2 YYREEE (reference sequence). With 4 bases clipped from V and 1 base from J, the junction kept 4 bases outside the gene matches. This CDR3 contains 14 residues.

In this sample, this clonotype turned up many times. The chain combines TRBV7-9 with TRBJ1-2, with D perhaps matching TRBD1 (5 bases). The CDR3 has 14 amino acids. CDR1 is SEHNR, CDR2 FQNEAQ, per germline (reference sequence). V was trimmed by 1 base and J by 1 base, leaving 7 bases between them. In DNA, the CDR3 is TGTGCCAGCAGCTTAGGACAGCTTAACTATGGCTACACCTTC. It translates to CASSLGQLNYGYTF.